A single sample gave rise to the 22 T cell receptor beta chains below, sequenced in a study of cytomegalovirus exposure and HLA in healthy donors. Measured with immunoSEQ multiplex PCR; TCRdb has only the in-frame clones, and not every one. The table lists around 300,000 clones, 88% of them singletons. The sequenced sample consisted of PBMCs. The receptors were gathered from a woman younger than 30 in good health and CMV-seronegative.

The gene calls are TRBV10-2 and TRBJ1-2; D is undetermined. Germline-derived CDR1 and CDR2 are WSHSY and SAAADI. The CDR3 has 13 amino acids. The V end lost 2 bases, the J end lost 6 bases, and 10 bases lay between the germline ends. CDR3 DNA: TGCGCCAGCAGTGAGCTGGAAGCGAATGGCTACACCTTC. Protein: CASSELEANGYTF.

The chain uses TRBV7-8 and TRBJ2-1, with 10 bases matching TRBD2. The germline CDR1 and CDR2 sequences are SGHVS and FQNEAQ. The V gene end was trimmed by 3 bases and the J gene end by 8 bases; junction bases not matched to a gene: 10. This CDR3 is built from 16 residues. CDR3 region: CASSLRGLAGDHEQFF. The CDR3 coding sequence is TGTGCCAGCAGCTTGAGGGGGCTAGCGGGAGATCATGAGCAGTTCTTC. Together with reference TRBV7-8 and TRBJ2-1, the CDR3 gives the full variable domain: GAGVSQSPRYKVAKRGQDVALRCDPISGHVSLFWYQQALGQGPEFLTYFQNEAQLDKSGLPSDRFFAERPEGSVSTLKIQRTQQEDSAVYLCASSLRGLAGDHEQFFGPGTRLTVL.

This rearrangement joins TRBV27 to TRBJ1-1; a weak D match, TRBD1 (5 bases). The CDR3 spans 14 residues. Germline values: CDR1 MNHEY, CDR2 SMNVEV (reference sequence). V was clipped by 6 bases and J by 4 bases, with 15 bases between them. CDR3 nucleotides: TGTGCCAGCAGCTTCACAGGTTGGAGCACTGAAGCTTTCTTT. This sequence encodes CASSFTGWSTEAFF.

This clone came up once. The V and J genes are TRBV14 and TRBJ1-2; D is possibly TRBD1 (5 bases). Trimming left V 0 bases short and J 4 bases short, with 9 bases between. The CDR3 loop spans 14 amino acids. In germline, CDR1 is SGHDN, CDR2 FVKESK. CDR3 DNA sequence: TGTGCCAGCAGCCAAGATGACAGCCTCTATGGCTACACCTTC. This codes for CASSQDDSLYGYTF.

The V gene is TRBV5-1, the J gene TRBJ2-3; 7 nucleotides line up with TRBD1. CDR3 length equals 17 residues. After removal of 2 bases from V and 2 bases from J, the junction contained 11 bases not matched to a gene. Germline loops: CDR1 SGHRS, CDR2 YFSETQ. The DNA for the CDR3 is TGCGCCAGCAGCTTTATCTACCGGGACAGATACACAGATACGCAGTATTTT. It is translated as CASSFIYRDRYTDTQYF.

The rearrangement links TRBV6-1 to TRBJ2-1, with a weak D call TRBD2 (6 bases). Per germline, CDR1 MNHNS and CDR2 SASEGT. V lost 4 bases, J lost 4 bases, and 17 bases lay in between. The CDR3 runs 16 residues. CDR3 in DNA: TGTGCCAGCAGTGTTCCCGATGGGACTTCGTACAATGAGCAGTTCTTC. This encodes CASSVPDGTSYNEQFF.

This clone was observed a few times. The chain carries TRBV7-2 and TRBJ2-1; 10 bases map to TRBD2. Germline V CDR1 and CDR2: SGHTA, FQGNSA. CDR3 length: 17 amino acids. The ends lost 4 bases at V and 0 bases at J; junction bases unmatched: 6. The DNA of the CDR3 is TGTGCCAGCAGCTACCCTAGCGGGGGAGTCTCCTACAATGAGCAGTTCTTC. Translated: CASSYPSGGVSYNEQFF. The complete variable domain, with remaining parts taken from reference TRBV7-2 and TRBJ2-1, reads GAGVSQSPSNKVTEKGKDVELRCDPISGHTALYWYRQSLGQGLEFLIYFQGNSAPDKSGLPSDRFSAERTGGSVSTLTIQRTQQEDSAVYLCASSYPSGGVSYNEQFFGPGTRLTVL.

The chain couples TRBV2 to TRBJ1-2; the D gene is possibly TRBD1 (6 bases). The ends were cut back, 7 bases at V and 8 bases at J, with 11 bases in the middle. The CDR3 totals 11 residues. Germline V lookup: CDR1 SNHLY, CDR2 FYNNEI. The CDR3 region is CASTRTAGYTF. DNA of the CDR3: TGTGCCAGCACCCGGACAGCGGGCTACACCTTC.

The rearrangement joins TRBV11-2 to TRBJ2-1; 8 bases are shared with TRBD2. V lost 6 bases, J lost 4 bases, and 5 bases stayed unmatched. CDR1 and CDR2 from the germline V gene are SGHAT and FQNNGV. The CDR3 length is 14 residues. Written as DNA, the CDR3 is TGTGCCAGCAGTCCCGGGACTAGGTACAATGAGCAGTTCTTC. Translation gives CASSPGTRYNEQFF.

This chain uses TRBV27 with TRBJ2-3, with D perhaps matching TRBD2 (7 bases). Germline values: CDR1 MNHEY, CDR2 SMNVEV (reference sequence). There are 14 residues in the CDR3. Trimming took off 5 bases at V and 6 bases at J, with 15 bases between the two ends. The CDR3: CASSKGGSPDTQYF. CDR3 DNA sequence: TGTGCCAGCAGTAAGGGGGGGAGCCCCGATACGCAGTATTTT.

The genes are TRBV28 and TRBJ2-7; D is uncertain. In germline, CDR1 is MDHEN, CDR2 SYDVKM. Between the trimmed V and J ends, which lost 6 bases and 3 bases, there was a span of 15 bases. CDR3 length: 14 residues. CDR3 sequence (DNA): TGTGCCAGCAGCTTCACAGTTTCGCACTACGAGCAGTACTTC. Protein product: CASSFTVSHYEQYF.

V gene TRBV6-5 combines with J gene TRBJ1-2, with unresolved D. The CDR3 contains 14 residues. Trimming took 1 base from V and 0 from J, leaving 6 bases between them. Germline lookup yields CDR1 MNHEY and CDR2 SVGAGI. The CDR3, as DNA: TGTGCCAGCAGTTACTTTCCGGCTAACTATGGCTACACCTTC. It codes for CASSYFPANYGYTF.

The CDR3 DNA sequence: TGCGCCAGCGGTACATACTACAGCGCGGGTTATTACGAGCAGTACTTC. Its protein product is CASGTYYSAGYYEQYF. The genes are TRBV4-1 and TRBJ2-7; tentatively, D is TRBD2 (5 bases). The germline CDR1 and CDR2 sequences are MGHRA and YSYEKL. V was shortened by 8 bases and J by 4 bases, with 24 bases between the two germline ends. The CDR3 extends over 16 amino acids.

V and J are TRBV2 and TRBJ2-7, with TRBD2 matching 11 bases. In germline, CDR1 is SNHLY, CDR2 FYNNEI. After removal of 6 bases from V and 6 bases from J, the junction contained 13 bases not matched to a gene. CDR3 length: 16 amino acids. The CDR3: CASSSHSGRGLGEQYF. As DNA, the CDR3 is TGTGCCAGCAGCTCCCATAGCGGGAGGGGTCTCGGCGAGCAGTACTTC.

The gene calls are TRBV28 and TRBJ2-7, with D possibly TRBD1 on 5 matching bases. CDR1 and CDR2 from the germline V gene are MDHEN and SYDVKM. CDR3 length: 14 amino acids. Trimming shortened V by 1 base and J by 3 bases, and 10 bases separated the two germline ends. The CDR3 nucleotides are TGTGCCAGCAGTTTATCCCCAGGGTACTACGAGCAGTACTTC. It yields the protein CASSLSPGYYEQYF.

V usage is TRBV5-1 and J usage is TRBJ1-1, with TRBD1 matching 7 bases. Germline V gene lookup returns CDR1 SGHRS and CDR2 YFSETQ. The CDR3 is 15 amino acids. With 0 bases clipped from V and 5 bases from J, the junction kept 7 bases outside the gene matches. The CDR3 spells CASSLAYRGRTEAFF. The CDR3 DNA follows: TGCGCCAGCAGCTTGGCTTACAGGGGTCGAACTGAAGCTTTCTTT.

V usage is TRBV25-1 and J usage is TRBJ2-3; 11 bases line up with TRBD2. The germline V gene encodes CDR1 MGHDK and CDR2 SYGVNS. V shed 4 bases, J shed 6 bases, and the junction held 3 bases outside the gene matches. The CDR3 is 14 residues long. CDR3 DNA sequence: TGTGCCAGCAGTGTAGCGGGAGGGTTTGATACGCAGTATTTT. Translated, it gives CASSVAGGFDTQYF.

Notes on this clone: Germline is not matched at one junction end, which may reflect a read error. The chain carries TRBV5-6 and TRBJ2-1, with 9 bases identical to TRBD1. The CDR3 length is 14 residues. Per germline, CDR1 SGHDT and CDR2 YYEEEE. For the CDR3, the DNA is TGTGCCAGCAGCTTGAAGTGGCAGGGGGACAGGGAGGTCTTC. Translation: CASSLKWQGDREVF.

The table lists this clone with a count of one. The chain is built from TRBV14 and TRBJ2-1; D may be TRBD2 (5 bases). The germline CDR1 and CDR2 sequences are SGHDN and FVKESK. Trimming left V 3 bases short and J 8 bases short, with 11 bases between. The CDR3 is 13 residues long. CDR3 protein: CASSQTNGDEQFF. DNA of the CDR3: TGTGCCAGCAGCCAGACTAACGGGGATGAGCAGTTCTTC.

This chain connects TRBV6-1 to TRBJ2-7, with D perhaps matching TRBD2 (6 bases). The CDR3 is 16 residues long. Trimming cost V 3 bases and J 1 base, with 16 bases left between them. Germline V CDR1 and CDR2: MNHNS, SASEGT. The CDR3 spells CASSEGGLLPSYEQYF. DNA of the CDR3: TGTGCCAGCAGTGAGGGGGGACTCCTCCCGTCCTACGAGCAGTACTTC.

The J gene is TRBJ1-4, the V gene TRBV28, with 8 bases identical to TRBD1. Germline values: CDR1 MDHEN, CDR2 SYDVKM. Germline trimming cut 7 bases from V and 5 bases from J; bases unmatched to any gene: 6. The CDR3 loop spans 14 amino acids. The CDR3 DNA is TGTGCCAGCAACCGCCGGGACAGGAATGAAAAACTGTTTTTT. Translated, it gives CASNRRDRNEKLFF.

J is TRBJ1-4 and V is TRBV28, with D possibly matching TRBD1 (5 bases). V was clipped by 3 bases and J by 7 bases, with 15 bases between them. CDR3 length: 15 residues. CDR1 is MDHEN and CDR2 is SYDVKM in the germline V gene. The DNA of the CDR3 is TGTGCCAGCAGTTTCCGGGGGTCCGAGGGTGAAAAACTGTTTTTT. Amino acid sequence: CASSFRGSEGEKLFF.